This note documents a single TCR beta chain sequence. Its antigen is undetermined. With a much larger clone just one base away, this may be a read error. The library was built from about 400 ng RNA with molecular barcoded adaptors for alpha/delta and beta/gamma chains. TCRdb redid the calling of the reads with MiXCR, one entry per CDR3 protein. The profile shows 65,000 or so distinct CDR3 sequences, around 20% of them singletons. There are 14 residues in the CDR3. Germline V gene sequence: CDR1 SGHTA, CDR2 FQGNSA. This sample is drawn from a study of read filtering for tumor transcriptome and immune sequencing. Whole-study findings and limits: About four fifths of IR-seq clonotypes had one read, totaling 3% to 4% of reads; RNA-seq: about 70% and 40%.

Sequenced material: a population of CD138-negative cells sorted from bone marrow. This rearrangement joins TRBV7-2 to TRBJ2-7; 9 nucleotides align to TRBD1. The sequence was obtained from a donor aged 40 or over with multiple myeloma. The CDR3 sequence is CASSPYRGPYQQYF. The CDR3 region has the DNA TGTGCCAGCAGCCCCTACAGGGGGCCCTACCAGCAGTACTTC.